The 13 T cell receptor beta chains listed next were all sequenced from one sample in a study of chronic HIV infection and antiretroviral therapy (dated by TCRdb to 2013 to 2016). The method behind the library was 5' RACE. The listed sequencing device is Illumina MiSeq. The public reads were run again by TCRdb, first through fastp at Q25 and then through MiXCR, and only productive beta chains were kept. Each entry is one CDR3 protein sequence, shown with its most common DNA and genes. The sample includes approximately 30,000 distinct CDR3 sequences, with about 9.7% observed a single time. The top ten clones comprise 2.5% of the sample. Input material: peripheral blood. These receptors came from an adult who had HIV and had not received antiretroviral therapy, or was an uninfected healthy control (not recorded which).

In regard to this clonotype: A much larger clonotype is one base distant, so this may be a read error. This chain uses TRBV29-1 with TRBJ1-1, with D hard to call. The V end lost 7 bases, the J end lost 4 bases, and 16 bases lay between the germline ends. This CDR3 region has 13 residues. Germline V gene sequence: CDR1 SQVTM, CDR2 ANQGSEA. CDR3: CSAVRRGRTEAFF. As DNA, the CDR3 is TGCAGCGCTGTCCGACGGGGTCGCACTGAAGCTTTCTTT.

There are a few counts of this clonotype. The V and J genes are TRBV29-1 and TRBJ1-4; 9 positions match TRBD1. The CDR3 spans 13 residues. Germline-derived CDR1 and CDR2 are SQVTM and ANQGSEA. J lost 7 bases, V lost 4 bases, and 4 bases had no gene match. CDR3 amino acids: CSVGGQGGEKLFF. In nucleotides, the CDR3 is TGCAGCGTTGGGGGACAGGGCGGTGAAAAACTGTTTTTT.

This clonotype was recorded at least ten times. V usage is TRBV27 and J usage is TRBJ2-3, with 9 bases matching TRBD2. This CDR3 comprises 16 residues. Looked up from germline, CDR1 is MNHEY and CDR2 is SMNVEV (reference sequence). Trimming removed 3 bases from V and 1 base from J; junction bases left unmatched: 5. CDR3 sequence reads: CASSFDSGSGTDTQYF. Written as DNA, the CDR3 is TGTGCCAGCAGTTTCGATAGCGGGAGTGGCACAGATACGCAGTATTTT.

The chain joins TRBV2 to TRBJ2-1; D uncertain. Trimming stripped 10 bases from V and 9 bases from J, with 16 bases between. CDR3 size: 12 residues. The germline V gene has CDR1 SNHLY and CDR2 FYNNEI. CDR3 nucleotide sequence: TGTGCCACGAGAGAGATTCTCATTGAGCAGTTCTTC. Translating it yields CATREILIEQFF.

In this sample, this clonotype turned up many times. This sequence joins TRBV12-3 or TRBV12-4 and TRBJ2-2; 8 positions agree with TRBD1. J lost 0 bases, V lost 7 bases, and 1 base had no gene match. CDR3 size: 14 residues. CDR3 bases: TGTGCCAGCAAGGGACAGGCGAACACCGGGGAGCTGTTTTTT. This encodes CASKGQANTGELFF.

This clonotype came up many times. The chain combines TRBV20-1 with TRBJ2-1; 8 positions match TRBD2. The germline V gene has CDR1 DFQATT and CDR2 SNEGSKA (reference sequence). With V trimmed by 7 bases and J by 7 bases, 9 bases remained unmatched. The CDR3 runs 13 residues. The CDR3 sequence is CSGQGTSANEQFF. CDR3 sequence (DNA): TGCAGTGGCCAGGGGACTAGTGCGAATGAGCAGTTCTTC.

Of note for this clonotype: A much more abundant neighbour one base away suggests this may be a read error. The chain links TRBV5-1 to TRBJ1-2; 7 positions match TRBD1. The CDR3 has 14 residues. The germline V gene encodes CDR1 SGHRS and CDR2 YFSETQ. The chain's CDR3 is CASSLGDSGYGDTF. The CDR3 DNA is TGCGCCAGCAGCTTGGGGGACAGTGGCTATGGCGACACCTTC.

The chain recombines TRBV6-1 with TRBJ2-2; 10 bases map to TRBD2. Germline V CDR1 and CDR2: MNHNS, SASEGT. The CDR3 runs to 16 residues. Trimming cost V 8 bases and J 1 base; bases outside gene matches: 7. The CDR3 DNA reads TGTGCCAGCCAGAGGACTAGCGGACAGAACACCGGGGAGCTGTTTTTT. Protein sequence: CASQRTSGQNTGELFF.

The sample holds a few counts of this clonotype. The DNA for the CDR3 is TGTGCCTCTGGACTAGCGGGAACCGTCTACGAGCAGTACTTC. Its protein product is CASGLAGTVYEQYF. The gene calls are TRBV10-3 and TRBJ2-7, with 12 bases aligning to TRBD2. V dropped 11 bases and J dropped 3; count of bases not matched to a gene: 8. Germline V lookup: CDR1 ENHRY, CDR2 SYGVKD. CDR3 length: 14 residues.

This clonotype was detected many times. This rearrangement joins TRBV29-1 to TRBJ2-5; D gene ambiguous. Trimming left V 0 bases short and J 4 bases short, with 3 bases between. This CDR3 has 11 residues. CDR1 is SQVTM and CDR2 is ANQGSEA in the germline V gene. The CDR3 sequence: CSVEERETQYF. The CDR3 bases are TGCAGCGTTGAAGAACGAGAGACCCAGTACTTC. Full variable domain (outside the CDR3, taken from reference TRBV29-1 and TRBJ2-5): SAVISQKPSRDICQRGTSLTIQCQVDSQVTMMFWYRQQPGQSLTLIATANQGSEATYESGFVIDKFPISRPNLTFSTLTVSNMSPEDSSIYLCSVEERETQYFGPGTRLLVL.

There are a few counts of this clonotype. This chain connects TRBV6-5 to TRBJ1-2, with no clear D. Germline V gene data show CDR1 as MNHEY and CDR2 as SVGAGI. The CDR3 sequence is 14 residues long. With 0 bases removed from V and 2 bases from J, the gap between germline ends came to 7 bases. Here the CDR3 reads CASSYSMSNYGYTF. The CDR3 region has the DNA TGTGCCAGCAGTTACTCGATGAGCAACTATGGCTACACCTTC.

This clonotype was counted only a few times. V is TRBV27 and J is TRBJ2-3, with 11 bases that match TRBD2. Losses at the gene ends were 3 bases for V and 0 bases for J; bases not matched to a gene: 14. CDR1 is MNHEY, CDR2 SMNVEV, per germline (reference sequence). The CDR3 contains 20 residues. CDR3 DNA sequence: TGTGCCAGCAGTTTCAGGGCACTAGCGGGAGTCGTGGGTAGCACAGATACGCAGTATTTT. As protein: CASSFRALAGVVGSTDTQYF.

This clonotype was detected ten times or more. This chain uses TRBV7-9 with TRBJ1-2, with D maybe TRBD1 (5 bases). CDR1 is SEHNR, CDR2 FQNEAQ, per germline (reference sequence). The CDR3 has 14 amino acids. Trimming shortened V by 1 base and J by 4 bases, and 10 bases separated the two germline ends. The CDR3 DNA sequence: TGTGCCAGCAGCTTAGTCACGGGGCTCTATGGCTACACCTTC. Protein sequence: CASSLVTGLYGYTF.